A single T cell receptor beta chain is shown here with its context. This sample includes further DNA sequences coding for the same CDR3. This specimen comes from a study of blood T cell repertoires in COVID-19. About the research overall: Acute and convalescent COVID-19 specimens originated in the United States, Italy and Spain.

V was shortened by 0 bases and J by 2 bases, with 8 bases between the two germline ends. The CDR3 covers 14 residues. Germline V lookup: CDR1 SGHNT, CDR2 YYREEE (reference sequence). In the original analysis: Amplification with reference gene primers provided the estimates of nucleated cell counts. This table comes from immunoSEQ multiplex PCR, and its TCRdb copy is limited to in-frame clones, with some not included. The V and J calls and clone size were taken over from that table, and D and trimming were inferred from the DNA. Of about 80,000 clones in the sample, just under 85% are singletons; the top ten hold under 20%.

The sequencing sample was made of peripheral blood. The rearrangement joins TRBV5-4 to TRBJ1-1, with D maybe TRBD1 (6 bases). This receptor was taken from a man older than 75 with active or convalescent COVID-19. CDR3: CASSLDRANTEAFF. The CDR3 bases are TGTGCCAGCAGCTTGGACAGGGCCAACACTGAAGCTTTCTTT. Looking up the rest from reference TRBV5-4 and TRBJ1-1 gives the full variable domain: ETGVTQSPTHLIKTRGQQVTLRCSSQSGHNTVSWYQQALGQGPQFIFQYYREEENGRGNFPPRFSGLQFPNYSSELNVNALELDDSALYLCASSLDRANTEAFFGQGTRLTVV.